Presented here are 29 T cell receptor beta chains from one specimen sequenced in a study of radiation and T cells in renal cell carcinoma. The time point denotes: blood 4 weeks post-SBRT, at nephrectomy. Treatment described: 15 Gy SBRT to primary tumor, nephrectomy 4 weeks later. Sequencing was performed with immunoSEQ multiplex PCR; in TCRdb, only in-frame clones are kept and a portion is missing. Of some 100,000 clones listed, around 80% were seen once; the top ten hold roughly 7.9%. Specimen: blood, collected from a patient whose treatment included radiotherapy and nephrectomy. These receptors were collected from a man aged 60-69 years with renal cell carcinoma.

V is TRBV7-6 and J is TRBJ2-7, with TRBD2 identical over 12 bases. Germline assignment: CDR1 SGHVS and CDR2 FNYEAQ. The trim removed 7 bases at V and 0 bases at J, leaving 13 bases unmatched. This CDR3 spans 18 amino acids. CDR3 sequence reads: CASTFLPTSGRVSYEQYF. CDR3 nucleotide sequence: TGTGCCAGCACCTTTTTGCCGACTAGCGGGAGAGTCTCCTACGAGCAGTACTTC.

This rearrangement joins TRBV10-2 to TRBJ1-5; TRBD1 matches at 10 bases. The CDR3 has 14 amino acids. Losses at the gene ends were 10 bases for V and 2 bases for J; bases not matched to a gene: 5. Per the germline V gene, CDR1 is WSHSY and CDR2 is SAAADI. This CDR3 is CATSGTGGNQPQHF. The CDR3 nucleotides are TGCGCCACCTCCGGGACAGGGGGCAATCAGCCCCAGCATTTT.

This rearrangement joins TRBV4-2 to TRBJ1-2, with D unresolved. The CDR3 is made up of 14 amino acids. CDR1 LGHNA and CDR2 YNFKEQ come from the germline V gene. The ends were cut back, 4 bases at V and 4 bases at J, with 13 bases in the middle. The CDR3 DNA sequence: TGTGCCAGCAGCCTTTCCGAGACCAGCTATGGCTACACCTTC. Encoded protein: CASSLSETSYGYTF.

The V and J genes are TRBV30 and TRBJ2-7; D may be TRBD2 (6 bases). This CDR3 contains 13 residues. From germline, CDR1 is GTSNPN and CDR2 SVGIG (reference sequence). The ends were cut back, 5 bases at V and 2 bases at J, with 13 bases in the middle. CDR3 in amino acids: CAWSGDFPYEQYF. CDR3 coding DNA: TGTGCCTGGTCCGGGGACTTTCCCTACGAGCAGTACTTC.

V is TRBV4-1 and J is TRBJ2-1, with 12 bases that match TRBD2. The CDR3 has 15 amino acids. Germline assignment: CDR1 MGHRA and CDR2 YSYEKL. V lost 3 bases and J lost 7; bases outside the gene matches: 4. CDR3 in amino acids: CASSHRTSGINEQFF. DNA of the CDR3: TGCGCCAGCAGCCATAGGACTAGCGGGATAAATGAGCAGTTCTTC.

V is TRBV6-5 and J is TRBJ2-7, with unresolved D. Deletions cut 2 bases from V and 0 bases from J, with 11 bases between. CDR1 is MNHEY, CDR2 SVGAGI, per germline. The CDR3 consists of 15 residues. The CDR3 spells CASSYEAGSSYEQYF. The DNA for the CDR3 is TGTGCCAGCAGTTACGAAGCAGGTAGCTCCTACGAGCAGTACTTC.

The chain uses TRBV4-1 and TRBJ2-1, with a weak D call TRBD2 (6 bases). CDR3 length: 14 amino acids. CDR1 and CDR2 from the germline V gene are MGHRA and YSYEKL. Trimming took 5 bases from V and 6 from J, leaving 14 bases between them. In DNA, the CDR3 is TGCGCCAGCAGCGCTGGAGGGTGGGCCAATGAGCAGTTCTTC. This codes for CASSAGGWANEQFF.

This clone was recorded a few times. DNA for the CDR3: TGTGCCAGCAGCTTGTTGGGACTTAAGAACACTGAAGCTTTCTTT. It encodes CASSLLGLKNTEAFF. The rearrangement links TRBV5-4 to TRBJ1-1, with D tentatively TRBD1 (5 bases). Trimming took off 1 base at V and 1 base at J, with 11 bases between the two ends. This CDR3 comprises 15 residues. Germline assignment: CDR1 SGHNT and CDR2 YYREEE (reference sequence).

The chain uses TRBV7-9 and TRBJ2-5, with 7 nucleotides matching TRBD2. Germline CDR1 reads SEHNR; CDR2 reads FQNEAQ (reference sequence). The CDR3 covers 15 residues. Trimming cost V 2 bases and J 2 bases; bases outside gene matches: 5. The CDR3 reads CASSLMAGVQETQYF. The CDR3 DNA sequence: TGTGCCAGCAGCTTAATGGCGGGAGTGCAAGAGACCCAGTACTTC. Complete variable domain (other parts from reference TRBV7-9 and TRBJ2-5): DTGVSQNPRHKITKRGQNVTFRCDPISEHNRLYWYRQTLGQGPEFLTYFQNEAQLEKSRLLSDRFSAERPKGSFSTLEIQRTEQGDSAMYLCASSLMAGVQETQYFGPGTRLLVL.

This chain uses TRBV6-5 with TRBJ2-1, with D perhaps being TRBD1 or TRBD2 (7 bases each). This CDR3 has 15 amino acids. Germline loops: CDR1 MNHEY, CDR2 SVGAGI. Trimming left V 5 bases short and J 4 bases short, with 15 bases between. CDR3 loop: CASSGGGGLYNEQFF. DNA of the CDR3: TGTGCCAGCAGTGGGGGAGGGGGCCTATACAATGAGCAGTTCTTC.

CDR3 amino acids: CASSSPGGGNEQYF. For the CDR3, the DNA is TGTGCCAGCAGTTCGCCAGGGGGAGGGAACGAGCAGTACTTC. The chain carries TRBV6-5 and TRBJ2-7; D possibly matches TRBD1 or TRBD2 (7 bases each). Trimming took off 4 bases at V and 5 bases at J, with 15 bases between the two ends. CDR1 MNHEY and CDR2 SVGAGI come from the germline V gene. This CDR3 comprises 14 residues.

This clone came up once. The rearrangement uses TRBV7-2 and TRBJ2-7, with 8 bases that match TRBD1. CDR1 and CDR2 from the germline V gene are SGHTA and FQGNSA. The CDR3 runs 16 residues. V trimming: 5 bases; J trimming: 6 bases; junction bases outside the gene matches: 15. This chain's CDR3 is CASSRHVQGAYFEQYF. CDR3 DNA sequence: TGTGCCAGCAGCCGACACGTCCAGGGGGCGTACTTCGAGCAGTACTTC.

The CDR3 sequence: CASSRGTSGAYNEQFF. The DNA for the CDR3 is TGTGCCAGCAGCCGAGGGACTAGCGGGGCATACAATGAGCAGTTCTTC. The rearrangement uses TRBV7-9 and TRBJ2-1; the match to TRBD2 covers 13 bases. The CDR3 has 16 amino acids. CDR1 and CDR2 from the germline V gene are SEHNR and FQNEAQ (reference sequence). V trimming: 5 bases; J trimming: 4 bases; junction bases outside the gene matches: 5.

The chain employs TRBV9 and TRBJ2-7; no firm D call. Trimming removed 0 bases at V and 2 bases at J, with 9 bases between. The CDR3 has 14 residues. Germline assignment: CDR1 SGDLS and CDR2 YYNGEE. The CDR3 loop reads CASSVARNPYEQYF. The CDR3 bases are TGTGCCAGCAGCGTAGCCCGGAACCCCTACGAGCAGTACTTC.

The chain joins TRBV15 to TRBJ2-3; D is unresolved. The CDR3 covers 15 residues. The germline V and J ends were trimmed by 6 bases and 6 bases, with 19 bases remaining between them. Germline assignment: CDR1 LNHNV and CDR2 YYDKDF (reference sequence). CDR3 coding DNA: TGTGCCACCAGTGCAAGAAACCAGCTTATGGATACGCAGTATTTT. This codes for CATSARNQLMDTQYF.

V and J are TRBV28 and TRBJ2-7; D remains ambiguous. This CDR3 comprises 12 residues. The V gene's germline CDR1 is MDHEN and CDR2 SYDVKM. The germline V and J ends were trimmed by 4 bases and 6 bases, with 10 bases remaining between them. The CDR3 DNA reads as TGTGCCAGCAGTTCCCTCCTGGGCGAGCAGTACTTC. Amino acid sequence: CASSSLLGEQYF.

This clone appeared once. The genes are TRBV27 and TRBJ1-5; D not certain. The germline V gene has CDR1 MNHEY and CDR2 SMNVEV (reference sequence). V lost 5 bases and J lost 7, with 12 bases in between. This CDR3 contains 13 residues. The CDR3 DNA reads TGTGCCAGCAGTCCAACATCCGGGCAGCCCCAGCATTTT. Protein: CASSPTSGQPQHF.

The rearrangement uses TRBV5-1 and TRBJ2-1; either TRBD1 or TRBD2 may fit D (6 bases each). This CDR3 is 16 amino acids long. Germline-derived CDR1 and CDR2 are SGHRS and YFSETQ. V lost 4 bases, J lost 5 bases, and 19 bases lay in between. The CDR3 coding sequence is TGCGCCAGCAGCCCCCGAGTGGCAGGGGAGGACAATGAGCAGTTCTTC. It translates to CASSPRVAGEDNEQFF. The full variable domain, rest sourced from reference TRBV5-1 and TRBJ2-1, is KAGVTQTPRYLIKTRGQQVTLSCSPISGHRSVSWYQQTPGQGLQFLFEYFSETQRNKGNFPGRFSGRQFSNSRSEMNVSTLELGDSALYLCASSPRVAGEDNEQFFGPGTRLTVL.

The chain couples TRBV7-7 to TRBJ2-5; TRBD2 agrees at 14 bases. This CDR3 spans 16 amino acids. V dropped 4 bases and J dropped 2; count of bases not matched to a gene: 3. Germline loops: CDR1 SSHAT, CDR2 FNYEAQ (reference sequence). CDR3 sequence (DNA): TGTGCCAGCAGCTCCCGACTAGCGGGAGGGCAAGAGACCCAGTACTTC. It codes for CASSSRLAGGQETQYF.

The chain couples TRBV7-2 to TRBJ2-3; TRBD1 matches 7 bases. The junction had 11 bases not matched to a gene; V was cut back by 5 bases and J by 6 bases. In germline, CDR1 is SGHTA, CDR2 FQGNSA. This CDR3 is 15 amino acids long. The CDR3 protein is CASSLQTGLVDTQYF. DNA for the CDR3: TGTGCCAGCAGCCTACAGACAGGGTTGGTCGATACGCAGTATTTT.

This clone was seen just once. The J gene is TRBJ1-2, the V gene TRBV11-2; D gene ambiguous. Germline CDR1 and CDR2: SGHAT and FQNNGV. The CDR3 has 14 amino acids. The V gene lost 7 bases and the J gene lost 5 bases, with 17 bases spanning the gap. This CDR3 reads CASTHERAGYGYTF. The CDR3 DNA is TGTGCCAGCACCCATGAGAGGGCCGGGTATGGCTACACCTTC.

The J gene is TRBJ2-3, the V gene TRBV13, with D uncertain. This CDR3 is built from 15 residues. Trimming cost V 4 bases and J 4 bases, with 15 bases left between them. Per the germline V gene, CDR1 is PRHDT and CDR2 is FYEKMQ (reference sequence). CDR3 loop: CASSSRPYGADTQYF. The CDR3, as DNA: TGTGCCAGCAGCTCTAGACCATACGGCGCAGATACGCAGTATTTT.

The CDR3 DNA reads TGTGCCAGCAGTTACGGGGCAGCGGGAGGCACCGGGGAGCTGTTTTTT. Amino acids: CASSYGAAGGTGELFF. The chain combines TRBV6-5 with TRBJ2-2; 9 bases match TRBD2. Per germline, CDR1 MNHEY and CDR2 SVGAGI. V lost 2 bases to trimming and J lost 4 bases; unmatched junction nucleotides: 5. CDR3 size: 16 residues.

The J gene is TRBJ1-5, the V gene TRBV30, with TRBD1 matching over 9 bases. The germline V gene encodes CDR1 GTSNPN and CDR2 SVGIG (reference sequence). The CDR3 runs 15 residues. Unmatched junction bases numbered 4, after V lost 2 bases and J lost 2 bases. CDR3 sequence (DNA): TGTGCCTGGAGTACGCGGGACAGGGGCAATCAGCCCCAGCATTTT. Amino acid sequence: CAWSTRDRGNQPQHF.

J is TRBJ1-2 and V is TRBV6-6; the D gene is possibly TRBD1 (6 bases). With 5 bases removed from V and 7 bases from J, the gap between germline ends came to 17 bases. The CDR3 has 14 residues. Germline V gene lookup returns CDR1 MNHNY and CDR2 SVGAGI (reference sequence). CDR3 sequence (DNA): TGTGCCAGCAGTCCGACTTCAGGGGCCGGTGGCTACACCTTC. As protein: CASSPTSGAGGYTF.

J is TRBJ2-7 and V is TRBV2, with 14 positions matching TRBD2. The CDR3 sequence is 14 residues long. Germline values: CDR1 SNHLY, CDR2 FYNNEI. V lost 6 bases and J lost 5; bases outside the gene matches: 3. The CDR3 coding sequence is TGTGCCAGCAGGGGACTAGCGGGAGCCCACGAGCAGTACTTC. Translated, it gives CASRGLAGAHEQYF.

The chain carries TRBV6-1 and TRBJ2-7; TRBD2 might be the D (8 bases). V was clipped by 7 bases and J by 3 bases, with 19 bases between them. The CDR3 contains 15 residues. Germline CDR1 reads MNHNS; CDR2 reads SASEGT. The CDR3 DNA reads TGTGCCAGCACGGCGATAGCGGGACAGCACTACGAGCAGTACTTC. Its protein is CASTAIAGQHYEQYF.

The gene calls are TRBV5-6 and TRBJ2-2; a possible D gene is TRBD1 (6 bases). Per the germline V gene, CDR1 is SGHDT and CDR2 is YYEEEE. CDR3 size: 15 residues. Trimming left V 6 bases short and J 5 bases short, with 17 bases between. This chain's CDR3 is CASTRIRTGTGELFF. The CDR3 nucleotides read TGTGCCAGCACCAGAATTAGAACAGGGACCGGGGAGCTGTTTTTT.

The genes are TRBV2 and TRBJ2-2; no clear D gene. The germline CDR1 and CDR2 sequences are SNHLY and FYNNEI. Trimming took off 5 bases at V and 6 bases at J, with 4 bases between the two ends. CDR3 length: 11 amino acids. CDR3 region: CASSIPGELFF. The DNA of the CDR3 is TGTGCCAGCAGTATCCCCGGGGAGCTGTTTTTT.